The 18 T cell receptor beta chains below come from one sample, sequenced in a study of Graves' ophthalmopathy and Graves' hyperthyroidism. CDR3 regions of TCR beta were amplified from RNA transcripts. Scientists carried out first-round RT-PCR using HTBI primers and then a second-round multiplex PCR. Via MiXCR, TCRdb re-called the multiplex PCR reads, giving one row per CDR3 protein. The sample shows roughly 700,000 distinct CDR3 sequences, roughly 41% of them seen only once. The sequenced sample consisted of peripheral blood. The receptors come from an adult man with Graves' ophthalmopathy.

The chain couples TRBV5-1 to TRBJ2-6; either TRBD1 or TRBD2 may fit D (5 bases each). Germline V gives CDR1 SGHRS, CDR2 YFSETQ. V lost 1 base and J lost 2, with 16 bases in between. The CDR3 has 18 residues. The CDR3, as DNA: TGCGCCAGCAGCTTGTACGGGGCTTCGGTTACTGGGGCCAACGTCCTGACTTTC. Its translation is CASSLYGASVTGANVLTF.

Only a few counts were recorded for this clonotype. This sequence joins TRBV19 and TRBJ1-5; 9 bases map to TRBD1. V lost 4 bases, J lost 3 bases, and 4 bases stayed unmatched. The germline V gene encodes CDR1 LNHDA and CDR2 SQIVND (reference sequence). This CDR3 has 15 residues. Here the CDR3 reads CASSKDRGTNQPQHF. CDR3 bases: TGTGCCAGTAGTAAAGACAGGGGGACCAATCAGCCCCAGCATTTT.

This clonotype was counted ten times or more. The chain combines TRBV29-1 with TRBJ1-3; maybe TRBD1 (5 bases). Germline V gives CDR1 SQVTM, CDR2 ANQGSEA. CDR3 length: 14 amino acids. Trimming shortened V by 7 bases and J by 0 bases, and 13 bases separated the two germline ends. This CDR3 reads CSASHGGSGNTIYF. CDR3 nucleotide sequence: TGCAGCGCCAGCCACGGGGGCTCTGGAAACACCATATATTTT.

Ten or more counts support this clonotype. The chain couples TRBV7-9 to TRBJ1-1; D uncertain. CDR3 length equals 14 residues. V gave up 3 bases and J gave up 4 bases, with 12 bases separating them. Germline assignment: CDR1 SEHNR and CDR2 FQNEAQ (reference sequence). The CDR3 DNA is TGTGCCAGCAGCTTGACCGTAGGTGGCACTGAAGCTTTCTTT. It encodes CASSLTVGGTEAFF.

The V call is TRBV2, the J call TRBJ1-4; TRBD1 aligns across 7 bases. The CDR3 covers 16 residues. Trimming removed 5 bases from V and 0 bases from J; junction bases left unmatched: 6. The germline V gene encodes CDR1 SNHLY and CDR2 FYNNEI. The CDR3, as DNA: TGTGCCAGCAGTCGGGACAGTTCTGCAACTAATGAAAAACTGTTTTTT. This gives the protein CASSRDSSATNEKLFF.

This clonotype was counted only a few times. This chain joins TRBV4-3 and TRBJ2-2, with 8 nucleotides matching TRBD1. The germline gives CDR1 LGHNA, CDR2 YSLEER. The CDR3 is 15 amino acids. Germline trimming cut 5 bases from V and 4 bases from J; bases unmatched to any gene: 6. The CDR3 coding sequence is TGCGCCAGCAGCTCGACAGGGGATAGCACCGGGGAGCTGTTTTTT. This encodes CASSSTGDSTGELFF.

This clonotype was seen more than once but under ten times. The rearrangement links TRBV13 to TRBJ2-7, with a tentative D call TRBD1 (6 bases). V lost 4 bases and J lost 2, with 15 bases in between. The CDR3 loop spans 15 amino acids. CDR1 and CDR2 from the germline V gene are PRHDT and FYEKMQ (reference sequence). CDR3 amino acids: CASSSTGNRAYEQYF. DNA of the CDR3: TGTGCCAGCAGCTCCACAGGGAACAGGGCCTACGAGCAGTACTTC.

The rearrangement links TRBV7-9 to TRBJ2-2; 8 bases agree with TRBD2. The J segment lost 5 bases and the V segment lost 1 base, leaving 9 bases of the junction unmatched. From germline, CDR1 is SEHNR and CDR2 FQNEAQ (reference sequence). The CDR3 is 17 amino acids. CDR3 sequence reads: CASSLDRSGRGTGELFF. CDR3 in DNA: TGTGCCAGCAGCTTAGATCGGAGCGGGAGAGGGACCGGGGAGCTGTTTTTT.

With respect to this clonotype: A much more abundant neighbour one base away suggests this may be a read error. J is TRBJ1-5 and V is TRBV15, with D maybe TRBD1 (6 bases). V lost 5 bases and J lost 4, with 9 bases in between. The CDR3 totals 13 residues. Per germline, CDR1 LNHNV and CDR2 YYDKDF (reference sequence). The CDR3 coding sequence is TGTGCCACCAGCGGAGGGGGTAATCAGCCCCAGCATTTT. Protein sequence: CATSGGGNQPQHF.

Remarks on this clonotype: Just one base apart from a much larger clone, this may be a read error. The V and J genes are TRBV25-1 and TRBJ2-2; D unresolved. This CDR3 has 11 residues. Germline CDR1 is MGHDK and CDR2 is SYGVNS. Deletions cut 8 bases from V and 4 bases from J, with 5 bases between. DNA of the CDR3: TGTGCCAGCGAACGCACCGGGGAGCTGTTTTTT. This sequence encodes CASERTGELFF.

This clonotype was seen a few times. The chain carries TRBV2 and TRBJ2-5, with D hard to call. The CDR3 covers 13 residues. The germline V and J ends were trimmed by 7 bases and 3 bases, with 12 bases remaining between them. From germline, CDR1 is SNHLY and CDR2 FYNNEI. The CDR3 loop is CASKGRAEETQYF. CDR3 bases: TGTGCCAGCAAGGGTCGGGCTGAAGAGACCCAGTACTTC.

The chain links TRBV9 to TRBJ1-6; weak D call: TRBD1 (6 bases). Trimming removed 0 bases at V and 7 bases at J, with 11 bases between. Germline V gene data show CDR1 as SGDLS and CDR2 as YYNGEE. The CDR3 sequence is 15 residues long. CDR3 residues: CASSVGGGLNSPLHF. As DNA, the CDR3 is TGTGCCAGCAGCGTAGGGGGGGGGCTAAATTCACCCCTCCACTTT.

The DNA for the CDR3 is TGTGCCAGCCTCGGACAGGGGGCCAGAGTAAGGGAGCTGTTTTTT. It encodes CASLGQGARVRELFF. This chain links TRBV11-2 with TRBJ2-2; 11 bases are a match to TRBD1. V gave up 8 bases and J gave up 9 bases; unmatched junction bases: 11. CDR1 and CDR2 (germline): SGHAT, FQNNGV. CDR3 size: 15 residues.

The chain has TRBV20-1 and TRBJ1-6; TRBD1 agrees at 10 bases. The CDR3 totals 15 residues. Per germline, CDR1 DFQATT and CDR2 SNEGSKA (reference sequence). With 3 bases clipped from V and 5 bases from J, the junction kept 4 bases outside the gene matches. The CDR3 here is CSASTGTGDNSPLHF. The CDR3 DNA is TGCAGTGCTAGTACGGGGACAGGGGATAATTCACCCCTCCACTTT.

This clonotype showed up many times. The chain joins TRBV7-9 to TRBJ1-6; D remains ambiguous. The CDR3 is 12 amino acids. The germline gives CDR1 SEHNR, CDR2 FQNEAQ (reference sequence). Trimming took off 4 bases at V and 8 bases at J, with 6 bases between the two ends. The CDR3: CASSSRHSPLHF. The CDR3 DNA follows: TGTGCCAGCAGCTCGCGGCATTCACCCCTCCACTTT.

This clonotype was counted between two and nine times. The rearrangement joins TRBV19 to TRBJ2-2; the D is unclear. V was trimmed by 3 bases and J by 0 bases, leaving 8 bases between them. In germline, CDR1 is LNHDA, CDR2 SQIVND (reference sequence). The CDR3 extends over 15 amino acids. CDR3 bases: TGTGCCAGTAGTATCGGCAGTTCGAACACCGGGGAGCTGTTTTTT. Translated: CASSIGSSNTGELFF.

This clonotype was detected many times. The chain joins TRBV6-6 to TRBJ1-2; D is perhaps TRBD1 (5 bases). Looked up from germline, CDR1 is MNHNY and CDR2 is SVGAGI (reference sequence). The CDR3 has 15 residues. The germline V and J ends were trimmed by 0 bases and 4 bases, with 12 bases remaining between them. The CDR3 loop is CASSYSTGRGYGYTF. In DNA, the CDR3 is TGTGCCAGCAGTTACTCGACTGGGAGGGGCTATGGCTACACCTTC.

The chain joins TRBV15 to TRBJ1-2, with TRBD1 as a possible D gene (6 bases). CDR1 is LNHNV, CDR2 YYDKDF, per germline (reference sequence). The CDR3 runs to 15 residues. Trimming took off 1 base at V and 1 base at J, with 10 bases between the two ends. CDR3 sequence (DNA): TGTGCCACCAGCAGAGGGACAGCCCATAACTATGGCTACACCTTC. This encodes CATSRGTAHNYGYTF.